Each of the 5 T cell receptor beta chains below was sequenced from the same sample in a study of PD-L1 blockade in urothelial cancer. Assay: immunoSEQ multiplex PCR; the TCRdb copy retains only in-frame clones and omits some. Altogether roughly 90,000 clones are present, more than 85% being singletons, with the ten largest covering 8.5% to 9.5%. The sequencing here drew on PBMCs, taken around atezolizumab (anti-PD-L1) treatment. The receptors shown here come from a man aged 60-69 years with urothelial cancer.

CDR3 amino acids: CASSLTVQNTEAFF. The CDR3 DNA reads as TGTGCCAGCAGCTTAACGGTGCAGAACACTGAAGCTTTCTTT. The chain combines TRBV7-2 with TRBJ1-1, with D unclear. Trimming stripped 2 bases from V and 1 base from J, with 8 bases between. Germline CDR1 SGHTA, CDR2 FQGNSA. CDR3 length equals 14 residues.

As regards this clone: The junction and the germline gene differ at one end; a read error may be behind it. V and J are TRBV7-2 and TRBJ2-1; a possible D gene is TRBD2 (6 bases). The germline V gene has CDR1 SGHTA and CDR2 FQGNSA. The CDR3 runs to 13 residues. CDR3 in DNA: TGTGCCAGCAGCTTAGTAGGACTACCAAACTGGCTCTTC. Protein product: CASSLVGLPNWLF.

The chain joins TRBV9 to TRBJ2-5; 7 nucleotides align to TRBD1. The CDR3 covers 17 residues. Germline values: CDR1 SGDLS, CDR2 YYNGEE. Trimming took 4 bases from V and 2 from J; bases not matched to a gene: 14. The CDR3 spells CASSLRGLGQLQETQYF. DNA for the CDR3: TGTGCCAGCAGCCTCAGAGGATTGGGACAGCTACAAGAGACCCAGTACTTC. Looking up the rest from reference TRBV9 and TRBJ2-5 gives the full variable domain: DSGVTQTPKHLITATGQRVTLRCSPRSGDLSVYWYQQSLDQGLQFLIQYYNGEERAKGNILERFSAQQFPDLHSELNLSSLELGDSALYFCASSLRGLGQLQETQYFGPGTRLLVL.

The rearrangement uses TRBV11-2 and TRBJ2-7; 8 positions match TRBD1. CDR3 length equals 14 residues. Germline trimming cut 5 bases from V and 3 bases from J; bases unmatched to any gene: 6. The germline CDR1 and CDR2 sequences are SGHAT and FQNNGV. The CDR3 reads CASSLKQGGYEQYF. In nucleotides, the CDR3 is TGTGCCAGCAGCCTCAAACAGGGGGGCTACGAGCAGTACTTC.

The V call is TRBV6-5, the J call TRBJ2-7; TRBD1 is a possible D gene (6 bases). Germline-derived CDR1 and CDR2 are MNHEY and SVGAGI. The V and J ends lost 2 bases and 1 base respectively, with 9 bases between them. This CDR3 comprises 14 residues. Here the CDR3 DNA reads TGTGCCAGCAGTTACCTGGACAGTTCCTACGAGCAGTACTTC. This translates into CASSYLDSSYEQYF.